The TCR beta chain under discussion was sequenced for a study of technical replicates of blood from several donors. The CDR3 is 15 amino acids. Trimming removed 4 bases from V and 2 bases from J; junction bases left unmatched: 6. CDR1 is LNHDA, CDR2 SQIVND, per germline (reference sequence). Libraries were prepared by immunoSEQ multiplex PCR; TCRdb keeps only in-frame clonotypes and omits some of them. The table records about 74,000 clones, approximately 90% of them present only once. The sequenced sample consisted of T cells isolated from PBMCs. The rearrangement uses TRBV19 and TRBJ2-3; 7 bases are a match to TRBD1. The receptor was derived from a human donor in good health. The CDR3 loop reads CASSKDRAVTDTQYF. The CDR3 DNA reads as TGTGCCAGTAGTAAAGACAGGGCAGTCACAGATACGCAGTATTTT. The whole variable domain, filled in from reference TRBV19 and TRBJ2-3, reads DGGITQSPKYLFRKEGQNVTLSCEQNLNHDAMYWYRQDPGQGLRLIYYSQIVNDFQKGDIAEGYSVSREKKESFPLTVTSAQKNPTAFYLCASSKDRAVTDTQYFGPGTRLTVL.